This note documents a single TCR beta chain sequence. Graft tissue processing released intraepithelial and lamina propria lymphocytes. Libraries were prepared by immunoSEQ multiplex PCR; TCRdb keeps only in-frame clonotypes and omits some of them. Of tens of thousands of clones listed, roughly 90% are singletons. The trim removed 6 bases at V and 4 bases at J, leaving 11 bases unmatched. There are 15 residues in the CDR3. Germline V gene data show CDR1 as MRHNA and CDR2 as SNTAGT. This sample is drawn from a study of graft-versus-host responses after intestinal transplantation. The TCR originated in a human patient who received an intestinal transplant, so some T cells may come from the graft donor. The specimen was ileum tissue, collected approximately 370 days after transplant. V gene TRBV6-4 combines with J gene TRBJ1-1, with 7 positions matching TRBD1. This chain's CDR3 is CASSSTGDPGTEAFF. The CDR3, as DNA: TGTGCCAGCAGCTCCACAGGGGATCCTGGCACTGAAGCTTTCTTT.